This TCR beta chain comes out of a study of T cell changes during pregnancy in multiple sclerosis. Germline V gene lookup returns CDR1 KGHSH and CDR2 LQKENI. The CDR3 loop spans 16 amino acids. With V trimmed by 0 bases and J by 2 bases, 4 bases remained unmatched. Measured with immunoSEQ multiplex PCR; TCRdb has only the in-frame clones, and not every one. This table has over 45,000 clones, about 87% appearing once. J is TRBJ1-3 and V is TRBV18, with 7 bases lining up with TRBD1. This sequence originates from a female donor with multiple sclerosis, enrolled in a pregnancy study. Sequenced here: CD4+ T cells from peripheral blood mononuclear cells, sampled in the first trimester of pregnancy. DNA of the CDR3: TGTGCCAGCTCACCACCGACAGGGTGGGCTGGAAACACCATATATTTT. Residues: CASSPPTGWAGNTIYF.